This T cell receptor beta chain was identified during a study of OX40 agonist ivuxolimab in advanced cancers. For the study at large: Patients achieving partial responses numbered three: one hepatocellular carcinoma case and two cutaneous melanoma cases.

The data were produced by immunoSEQ multiplex PCR, yet TCRdb's version contains in-frame clones alone and is incomplete. Among about 92,000 clones listed, roughly nine tenths were seen once. As regards this clone: The antigen is undetermined.

Germline assignment: CDR1 ENHRY and CDR2 SYGVKD. The CDR3 loop spans 11 amino acids. The germline V and J ends were trimmed by 1 base and 4 bases, with 1 base remaining between them. Study conclusions and caveats: No antigen was identified for the clonally expanded peripheral T cells.

The sequencing used CD4+ or CD8+ T cells sorted from blood, collected in a trial of the OX40 agonist ivuxolimab. The TCR originated in an adult with an advanced solid tumor such as melanoma, head and neck, liver or kidney cancer. The chain has TRBV10-3 and TRBJ2-5; D gene unclear. The CDR3 loop is CAISELETQYF. CDR3 in DNA: TGTGCCATCAGTGAGTTAGAGACCCAGTACTTC.